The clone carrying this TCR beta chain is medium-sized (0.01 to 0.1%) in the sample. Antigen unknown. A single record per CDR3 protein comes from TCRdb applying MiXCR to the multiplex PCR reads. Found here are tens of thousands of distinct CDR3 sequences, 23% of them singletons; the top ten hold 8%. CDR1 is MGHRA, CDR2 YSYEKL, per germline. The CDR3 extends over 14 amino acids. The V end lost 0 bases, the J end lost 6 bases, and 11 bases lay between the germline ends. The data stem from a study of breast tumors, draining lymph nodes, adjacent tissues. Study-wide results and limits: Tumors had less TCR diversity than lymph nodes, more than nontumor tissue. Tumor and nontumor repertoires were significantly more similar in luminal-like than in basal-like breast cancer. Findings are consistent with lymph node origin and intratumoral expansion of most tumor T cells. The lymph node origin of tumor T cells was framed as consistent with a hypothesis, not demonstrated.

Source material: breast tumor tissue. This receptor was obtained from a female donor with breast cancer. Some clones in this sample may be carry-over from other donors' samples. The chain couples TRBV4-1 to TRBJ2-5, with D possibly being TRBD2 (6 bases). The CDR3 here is CASSQEDYWKTQYF. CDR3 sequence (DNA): TGCGCCAGCAGCCAAGAGGACTATTGGAAGACCCAGTACTTC.